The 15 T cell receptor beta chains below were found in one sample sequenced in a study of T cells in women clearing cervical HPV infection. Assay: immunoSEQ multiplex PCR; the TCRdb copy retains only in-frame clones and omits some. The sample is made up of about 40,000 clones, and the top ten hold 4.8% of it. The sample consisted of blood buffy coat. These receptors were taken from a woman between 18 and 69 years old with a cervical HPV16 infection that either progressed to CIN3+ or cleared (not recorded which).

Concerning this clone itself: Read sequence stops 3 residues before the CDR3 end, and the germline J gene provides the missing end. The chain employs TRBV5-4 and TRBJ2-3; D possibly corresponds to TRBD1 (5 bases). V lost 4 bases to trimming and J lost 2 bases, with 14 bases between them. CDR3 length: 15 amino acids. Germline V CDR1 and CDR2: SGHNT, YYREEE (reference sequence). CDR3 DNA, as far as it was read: TGTGCCAGCAGCCCGGATGGGGCCCACACAGATACG. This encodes CASSPDGAHTDT. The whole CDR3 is CASSPDGAHTDTQYF.

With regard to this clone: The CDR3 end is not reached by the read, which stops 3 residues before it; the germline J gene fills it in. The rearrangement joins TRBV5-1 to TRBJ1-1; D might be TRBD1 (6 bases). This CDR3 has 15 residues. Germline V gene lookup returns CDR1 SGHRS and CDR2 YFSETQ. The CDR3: CASSIGSGGGAGAFF. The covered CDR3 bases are TGCGCCAGCAGCATTGGTTCGGGGGGGGGCGCAGGA.

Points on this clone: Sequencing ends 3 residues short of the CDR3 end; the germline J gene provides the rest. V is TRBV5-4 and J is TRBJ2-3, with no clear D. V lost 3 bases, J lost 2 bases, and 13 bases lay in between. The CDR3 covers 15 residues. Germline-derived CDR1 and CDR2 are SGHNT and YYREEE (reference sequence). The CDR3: CASSSPLLNTDTQYF. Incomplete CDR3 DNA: TGTGCCAGCAGCTCCCCTCTACTAAACACAGATACG. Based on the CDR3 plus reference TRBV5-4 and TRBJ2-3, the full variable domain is ETGVTQSPTHLIKTRGQQVTLRCSSQSGHNTVSWYQQALGQGPQFIFQYYREEENGRGNFPPRFSGLQFPNYSSELNVNALELDDSALYLCASSSPLLNTDTQYFGPGTRLTVL.

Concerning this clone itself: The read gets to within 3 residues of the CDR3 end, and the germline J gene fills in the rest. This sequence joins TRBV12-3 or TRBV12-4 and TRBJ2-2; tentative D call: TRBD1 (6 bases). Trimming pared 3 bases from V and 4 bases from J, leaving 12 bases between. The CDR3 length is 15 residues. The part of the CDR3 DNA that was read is TGTGCCAGCAGTTTGGACAGCTCGGGCACCGGGGAG. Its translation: CASSLDSSGTGE. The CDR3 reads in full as CASSLDSSGTGELFF.

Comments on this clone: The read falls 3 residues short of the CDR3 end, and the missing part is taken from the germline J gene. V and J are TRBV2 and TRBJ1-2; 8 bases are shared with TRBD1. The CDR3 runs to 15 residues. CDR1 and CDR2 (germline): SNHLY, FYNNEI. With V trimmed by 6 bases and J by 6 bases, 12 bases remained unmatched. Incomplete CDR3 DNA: TGTGCCAGCAGGCAGGGGGCCCCCCCTAGCGATGGC. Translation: CASRQGAPPSDG. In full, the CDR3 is CASRQGAPPSDGYTF.

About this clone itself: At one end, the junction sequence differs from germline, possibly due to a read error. The CDR3 reads CASSPSGTGGSEQFF. Incomplete CDR3 DNA: TGTGCTAGCAGTCCATCCGGGACAGGGGGTAGTGAG. This rearrangement joins TRBV7-7 to TRBJ2-1, with 11 positions matching TRBD1. The DNA ends 3 residues before the CDR3 does, and the rest of the CDR3 is filled in from the germline J gene. The CDR3 runs to 15 residues. From germline, CDR1 is SSHAT and CDR2 FNYEAQ (reference sequence).

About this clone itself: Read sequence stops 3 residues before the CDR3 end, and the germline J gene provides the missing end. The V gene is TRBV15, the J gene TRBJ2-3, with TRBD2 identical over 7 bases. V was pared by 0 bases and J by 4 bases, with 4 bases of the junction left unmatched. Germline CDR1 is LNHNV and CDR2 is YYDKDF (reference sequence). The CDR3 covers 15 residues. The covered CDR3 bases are TGTGCCACCAGCAGAGAATCGGGGGGATCAGATACG. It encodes CATSRESGGSDT. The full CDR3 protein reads CATSRESGGSDTQYF.

CDR3 residues: CASRNSGEETQYF. The CDR3 bases that were read are TGTGCCAGCAGGAACTCAGGGGAAGAGACC. This sequence joins TRBV2 and TRBJ2-5, with D tentatively TRBD1 (6 bases). Read sequence stops 3 residues before the CDR3 end, and the germline J gene provides the missing end. The CDR3 runs to 13 residues. V lost 6 bases and J lost 3, with 11 bases in between. Germline V gene lookup returns CDR1 SNHLY and CDR2 FYNNEI.

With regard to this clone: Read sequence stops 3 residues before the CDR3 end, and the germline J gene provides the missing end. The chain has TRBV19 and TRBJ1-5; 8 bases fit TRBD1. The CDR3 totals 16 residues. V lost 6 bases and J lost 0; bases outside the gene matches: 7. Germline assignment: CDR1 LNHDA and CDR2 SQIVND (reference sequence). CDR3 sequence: CASSANGQGSNQPQHF. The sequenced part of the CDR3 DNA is TGTGCCAGTAGCGCAAATGGACAGGGTAGCAATCAGCCC. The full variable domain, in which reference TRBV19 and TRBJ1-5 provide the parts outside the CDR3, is DGGITQSPKYLFRKEGQNVTLSCEQNLNHDAMYWYRQDPGQGLRLIYYSQIVNDFQKGDIAEGYSVSREKKESFPLTVTSAQKNPTAFYLCASSANGQGSNQPQHFGDGTRLSIL.

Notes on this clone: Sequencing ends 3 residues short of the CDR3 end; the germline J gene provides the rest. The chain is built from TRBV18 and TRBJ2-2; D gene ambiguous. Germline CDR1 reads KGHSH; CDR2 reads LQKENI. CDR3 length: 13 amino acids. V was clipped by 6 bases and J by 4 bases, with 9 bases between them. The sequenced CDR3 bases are TGTGCCAGCTCGCCCCCAGTCACCGGGGAG. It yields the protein CASSPPVTGE. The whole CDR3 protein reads CASSPPVTGELFF.

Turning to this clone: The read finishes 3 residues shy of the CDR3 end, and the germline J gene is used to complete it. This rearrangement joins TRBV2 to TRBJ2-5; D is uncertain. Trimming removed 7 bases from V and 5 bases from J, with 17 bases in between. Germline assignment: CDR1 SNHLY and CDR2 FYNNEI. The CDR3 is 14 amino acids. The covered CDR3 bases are TGTGCCAGCACCCCAGGTTTGGCTCAGGAGACC. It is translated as CASTPGLAQET. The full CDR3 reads CASTPGLAQETQYF.

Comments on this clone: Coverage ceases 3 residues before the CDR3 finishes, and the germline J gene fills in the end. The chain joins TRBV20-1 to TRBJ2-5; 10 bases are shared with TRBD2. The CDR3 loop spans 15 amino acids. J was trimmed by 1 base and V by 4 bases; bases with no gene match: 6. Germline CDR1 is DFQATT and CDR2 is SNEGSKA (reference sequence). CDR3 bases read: TGCAGTGCTAAGATAAAGCGGGGGGGCCAAGAGACC. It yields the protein CSAKIKRGGQET. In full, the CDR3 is CSAKIKRGGQETQYF.

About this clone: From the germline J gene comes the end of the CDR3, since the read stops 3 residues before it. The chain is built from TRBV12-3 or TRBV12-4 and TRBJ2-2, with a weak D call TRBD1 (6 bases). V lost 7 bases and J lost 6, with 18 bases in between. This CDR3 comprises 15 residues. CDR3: CASTPRLGAPGELFF. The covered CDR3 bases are TGTGCCAGCACCCCGAGGTTGGGGGCCCCCGGGGAG.

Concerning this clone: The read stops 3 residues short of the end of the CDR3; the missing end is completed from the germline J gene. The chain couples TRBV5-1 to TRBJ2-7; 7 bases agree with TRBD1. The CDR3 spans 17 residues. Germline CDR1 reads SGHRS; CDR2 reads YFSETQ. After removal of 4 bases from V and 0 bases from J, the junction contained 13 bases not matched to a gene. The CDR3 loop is CASSLATRDRRSYEQYF. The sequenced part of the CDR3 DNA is TGCGCCAGCAGCCTAGCAACTAGGGACAGACGCTCCTACGAG. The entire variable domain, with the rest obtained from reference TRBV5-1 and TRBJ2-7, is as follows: KAGVTQTPRYLIKTRGQQVTLSCSPISGHRSVSWYQQTPGQGLQFLFEYFSETQRNKGNFPGRFSGRQFSNSRSEMNVSTLELGDSALYLCASSLATRDRRSYEQYFGPGTRLTVT.

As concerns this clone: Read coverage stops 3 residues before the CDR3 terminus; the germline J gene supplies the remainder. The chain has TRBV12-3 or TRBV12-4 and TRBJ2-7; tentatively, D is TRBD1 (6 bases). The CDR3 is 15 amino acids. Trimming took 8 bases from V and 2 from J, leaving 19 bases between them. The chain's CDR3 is CASGTSPGHTYEQYF. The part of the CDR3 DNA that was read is TGTGCCAGCGGAACTTCACCGGGACATACCTACGAG.